This T cell receptor beta chain was retrieved from a study of shared clonotypes between healthy human individuals. The CDR3 has 14 amino acids. Trimming removed 0 bases at V and 3 bases at J, with 9 bases between. Germline lookup yields CDR1 MNHEY and CDR2 SMNVEV (reference sequence). Using immunoSEQ multiplex PCR, the repertoire was profiled, and TCRdb retains in-frame clones only, with some absent. Of about 680,000 clones in the sample, about 92% were seen once. Terminally differentiated effector memory CD45RA+ cells were excluded from the naive CD8 cells, which were CD45RO-negative and positively selected for CCR7. There were no recent acute infections or vaccinations among the donors, who were healthy HIV-negative adults.

Sequencing was carried out using naive CD8+ T cells sorted from blood. The TCR was taken from a man aged 25-45 years in good health. The chain recombines TRBV27 with TRBJ2-7; D is perhaps TRBD2 (5 bases). Here the CDR3 reads CASSLSDWGYEQYF. DNA for the CDR3: TGTGCCAGCAGTTTATCGGACTGGGGCTACGAGCAGTACTTC.